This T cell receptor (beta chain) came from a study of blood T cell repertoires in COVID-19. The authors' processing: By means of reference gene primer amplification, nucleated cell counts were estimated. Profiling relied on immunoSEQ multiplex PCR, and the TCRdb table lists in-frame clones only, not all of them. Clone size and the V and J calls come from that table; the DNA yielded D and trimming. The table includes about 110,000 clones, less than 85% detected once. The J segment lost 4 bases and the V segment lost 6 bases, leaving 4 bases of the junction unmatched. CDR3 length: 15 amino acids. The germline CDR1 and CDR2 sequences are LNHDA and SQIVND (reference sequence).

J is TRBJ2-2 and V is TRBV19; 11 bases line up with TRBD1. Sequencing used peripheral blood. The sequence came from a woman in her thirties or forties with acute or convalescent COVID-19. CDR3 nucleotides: TGTGCCAGTAGATCCGGGACAGGGGGCACCGGGGAGCTGTTTTTT. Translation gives CASRSGTGGTGELFF.